A selection of T cell receptor beta chains follows, all from one sample in a study of T cells in Graves' hyperthyroidism and ophthalmopathy. TCRdb re-analysed the multiplex PCR reads in MiXCR, keeping a single row per CDR3 protein. In the table there are about 510,000 distinct CDR3 sequences, approximately 14% of which are singletons. The sequenced sample consisted of blood. These receptors came from a woman aged 40 to 50 with Graves' hyperthyroidism. The CDR3 runs from the conserved cysteine through the conserved F or W. A D gene is named only where the DNA matches it firmly. A clone size is listed for some rows: how often the clone was seen (once, few, many), or a class if it is expanded.

clone size	V gene	J gene	D gene	CDR3 protein	CDR3 DNA
few	TRBV9	TRBJ2-7	-	CASSAMASGLPHEQYF	TGTGCCAGCAGCGCCATGGCGAGCGGGCTCCCCCACGAGCAGTACTTC
many	TRBV12-5	TRBJ2-7	-	CASGSRMGREQYF	TGTGCTAGTGGTTCCCGGATGGGGCGCGAGCAGTACTTC
few	TRBV7-9	TRBJ2-7	-	CASTGDAYEQYF	TGTGCCAGCACGGGTGACGCCTACGAGCAGTACTTC
few	TRBV28	TRBJ1-4	-	CASSPTGTANEKLFF	TGTGCCAGCAGTCCCACTGGGACCGCTAACGAAAAACTGTTTTTT
many	TRBV30	TRBJ1-4	-	CAWSVDSGEKLFF	TGTGCCTGGAGTGTGGACAGTGGAGAAAAACTGTTTTTT
few	TRBV14	TRBJ2-3	-	CASSQGVSITDTQYF	TGTGCCAGCAGCCAAGGGGTTAGCATCACAGATACGCAGTATTTT
many	TRBV20-1	TRBJ2-1	TRBD2	CSAKSAGGGNNEQFF	TGCAGTGCGAAATCAGCGGGAGGAGGGAACAATGAGCAGTTCTTC
-	TRBV20-1	TRBJ2-6	-	CSARDSLSGANVLTF	TGCAGTGCTAGAGACAGCCTCTCTGGGGCCAACGTCCTGACTTTC
many	TRBV5-1	TRBJ2-3	-	CASSSSVSTDTQYF	TGCGCCAGCAGCTCTAGCGTTAGCACAGATACGCAGTATTTT
many	TRBV7-9	TRBJ2-5	TRBD2	CASIRLAGGWETQYF	TGTGCCAGCATCCGACTAGCGGGAGGATGGGAGACCCAGTACTTC
many	TRBV28	TRBJ2-1	TRBD2	CASKGLAGESYNEQFF	TGTGCCAGTAAAGGACTAGCGGGAGAATCCTACAATGAGCAGTTCTTC
many	TRBV7-9	TRBJ2-7	TRBD2	CASTATGGHEQYF	TGTGCCAGCACAGCGACGGGAGGGCACGAGCAGTACTTC
many	TRBV27	TRBJ1-4	-	CASSLSRGRGREKLFF	TGTGCCAGCAGTTTATCGCGGGGGCGCGGTCGGGAAAAACTGTTTTTT
many	TRBV18	TRBJ2-5	TRBD2	CASSPGLAGVGETQYF	TGTGCCAGCTCACCAGGACTAGCGGGAGTTGGTGAGACCCAGTACTTC
-	TRBV7-8	TRBJ1-2	-	CASSSSRGQGKGYTF	TGTGCCAGCAGCTCAAGTAGAGGGCAGGGAAAGGGCTACACCTTC
few	TRBV20-1	TRBJ2-5	-	CSARGPRDRFRETQYF	TGCAGTGCTAGGGGACCGCGGGACCGTTTCAGAGAGACCCAGTACTTC
-	TRBV5-6	TRBJ2-3	TRBD2	CASSSLASGDTDTQYF	TGTGCCAGCAGCTCCCTGGCTAGCGGGGACACAGATACGCAGTATTTT
many	TRBV12-3/TRBV12-4	TRBJ2-1	TRBD2	CASTTRGLGSGEQFF	TGTGCCAGCACCACCCGGGGACTAGGCTCGGGTGAGCAGTTCTTC
-	TRBV3-1	TRBJ2-7	-	CASSQDARAGRYF	TGTGCCAGCAGCCAAGATGCTCGTGCCGGGCGGTACTTC